A selection of T cell receptor beta chains follows, all from one sample in a study of radiation and T cells in renal cell carcinoma. The data were produced by immunoSEQ multiplex PCR, yet TCRdb's version contains in-frame clones alone and is incomplete. The repertoire consists of approximately 86,000 clones, with about 82% occurring once and the leading ten covering 9.4%. Here the sequenced sample was blood, taken from a patient whose treatment included radiotherapy and nephrectomy. These receptors originate from a man between 50 and 59 years old with renal cell carcinoma. Both conserved end residues are part of each CDR3. A D gene is named only where the DNA matches it firmly. Expanded clones get a size class; other rows say once, few or many, or leave the size out.

V	D	size	J	CDR3	DNA
TRBV6-1	.	few	TRBJ1-2	CASTESLSQGGGYTF	TGTGCCAGCACCGAAAGCCTTTCGCAGGGAGGAGGCTACACCTTC
TRBV5-8	.	.	TRBJ1-1	CASSLWVSGTEAFF	TGTGCCAGCAGCTTGTGGGTTTCTGGAACTGAAGCTTTCTTT
TRBV5-1	TRBD2	.	TRBJ2-1	CASTGTSGGASHEQFF	TGCGCCAGCACCGGGACTAGCGGGGGGGCCTCTCATGAGCAGTTCTTC
TRBV18	.	.	TRBJ1-2	CASSPTGQYGYTF	TGTGCCAGCTCACCTACCGGACAGTATGGCTACACCTTC
TRBV28	TRBD2	medium-sized	TRBJ2-3	CASSLGAGVDTQYF	TGTGCCAGCAGTTTAGGAGCGGGAGTGGATACGCAGTATTTT
TRBV7-2	TRBD1	.	TRBJ1-1	CASSLVGQGIEAFF	TGTGCCAGCAGCTTAGTGGGACAGGGTATTGAAGCTTTCTTT
TRBV5-1	.	.	TRBJ1-4	CASSAGALANEKLFF	TGCGCCAGCAGCGCGGGGGCCCTAGCTAATGAAAAACTGTTTTTT
TRBV12-5	TRBD1	.	TRBJ1-2	CASKPTGADGYTF	TGTGCTAGTAAACCGACAGGGGCGGATGGCTACACCTTC
TRBV28	.	.	TRBJ1-5	CASITTGTGQPQHF	TGTGCCAGCATAACAACAGGGACCGGCCAGCCCCAGCATTTT
TRBV6-1	TRBD2	.	TRBJ2-2	CASSLSGGATGELFF	TGTGCCAGCAGCCTTAGCGGGGGGGCGACCGGGGAGCTGTTTTTT
TRBV30	TRBD1	.	TRBJ1-1	CAWSVPDRHTEAFF	TGTGCCTGGAGTGTACCGGACAGGCACACTGAAGCTTTCTTT
TRBV5-1	.	.	TRBJ1-4	CASSFGHGTHEKLFF	TGCGCCAGCAGTTTCGGACACGGGACTCATGAAAAACTGTTTTTT
TRBV2	.	.	TRBJ2-5	CASSTGGKTQYF	TGTGCCAGCAGCACAGGAGGAAAGACCCAGTACTTC
TRBV19	.	.	TRBJ1-1	CASSIGSGAVRETEAFF	TGTGCCAGTAGTATAGGGAGTGGAGCGGTGAGAGAGACTGAAGCTTTCTTT
TRBV15	.	.	TRBJ1-1	CATSQGANGAEAFF	TGTGCCACCAGCCAAGGCGCTAATGGGGCTGAAGCTTTCTTT
TRBV5-4	.	.	TRBJ2-7	CASSEDRTYEQYF	TGTGCCAGCAGCGAAGACAGGACCTACGAGCAGTACTTC
TRBV11-2	.	.	TRBJ2-7	CASSPGAANSYEQYF	TGTGCCAGCAGCCCCGGGGCAGCCAACTCCTACGAGCAGTACTTC
TRBV2	.	.	TRBJ1-2	CASSDSGTRCTF	TGTGCCAGCAGTGATTCGGGTACTCGCTGCACCTTC
TRBV27	.	.	TRBJ1-2	CASSRTAYGYTF	TGTGCCAGCAGCCGGACAGCCTATGGCTACACCTTC
TRBV5-1	TRBD1	.	TRBJ2-5	CASRTPRDSQETQYF	TGCGCCAGCAGGACTCCCCGGGACAGCCAAGAGACCCAGTACTTC
TRBV19	.	.	TRBJ2-2	CASSIDWAPDTGELFF	TGTGCCAGTAGTATAGATTGGGCACCGGACACCGGGGAGCTGTTTTTT
TRBV14	.	.	TRBJ2-5	CASSRGLRAFETQYF	TGTGCCAGCAGCCGAGGACTACGAGCATTTGAGACCCAGTACTTC
TRBV30	.	.	TRBJ1-2	CAWSSRGGIYGYTF	TGTGCCTGGAGTTCCCGGGGGGGTATCTATGGCTACACCTTC
TRBV9	.	.	TRBJ2-2	CASSPDSANTGELFF	TGTGCCAGCAGCCCGGACAGCGCGAACACCGGGGAGCTGTTTTTT
TRBV7-2	TRBD2	.	TRBJ2-1	CASSLDSGRRTRGEQFF	TGTGCCAGCAGCTTAGATAGCGGGCGACGAACCCGGGGTGAGCAGTTCTTC
TRBV29-1	.	.	TRBJ2-1	CTSVTGGEQFF	TGCACCTCAGTCACCGGGGGTGAGCAGTTCTTC
TRBV28	.	few	TRBJ2-7	CASSFGGKQYF	TGTGCCAGCAGTTTCGGTGGGAAGCAGTACTTC
TRBV29-1	.	.	TRBJ2-2	CSVESSLNTGELFF	TGCAGCGTTGAATCCAGCCTTAACACCGGGGAGCTGTTTTTT
TRBV18	.	.	TRBJ1-3	CASSPPGRTGNTIYF	TGTGCCAGCTCACCACCGGGCAGAACGGGAAACACCATATATTTT
TRBV10-3	.	.	TRBJ2-7	CAISALSRISYEQYF	TGTGCCATCAGTGCTCTGAGCAGGATATCCTACGAGCAGTACTTC
TRBV4-3	TRBD1	.	TRBJ2-2	CASSQGTGGKDTGELFF	TGCGCCAGCAGCCAAGGGACAGGGGGCAAGGACACCGGGGAGCTGTTTTTT
TRBV6-5	TRBD1	.	TRBJ1-2	CASSRGTGDTYGYTF	TGTGCCAGCAGTCGCGGGACAGGAGACACCTATGGCTACACCTTC
TRBV19	.	.	TRBJ1-2	CASTPQGSYGYTF	TGTGCCAGTACTCCACAGGGATCCTATGGCTACACCTTC
TRBV7-8	.	once	TRBJ1-3	CASSLSANSGNTIYF	TGTGCCAGCAGCTTATCCGCGAACTCTGGAAACACCATATATTTT
TRBV7-6	.	few	TRBJ2-3	CASSLGYGLRVSTDTQYF	TGTGCCAGCAGCTTAGGTTACGGCCTCAGGGTTAGCACAGATACGCAGTATTTT
TRBV29-1	.	.	TRBJ1-5	CSVGEFSNQPQHF	TGCAGCGTTGGGGAGTTTAGCAATCAGCCCCAGCATTTT
TRBV7-3	.	.	TRBJ1-1	CASSLAGRTEAFF	TGTGCCAGCAGCTTAGCCGGGCGGACTGAAGCTTTCTTT
TRBV7-7	.	.	TRBJ2-2	CASSLGHTGELFF	TGTGCTAGCAGCTTAGGCCACACCGGGGAGCTGTTTTTT
TRBV4-2	.	.	TRBJ2-3	CASSQDGVGTDTQYF	TGTGCCAGCAGCCAAGATGGGGTTGGTACAGATACGCAGTATTTT
TRBV30	.	few	TRBJ1-4	CAWNGGGEKLFF	TGTGCCTGGAATGGGGGAGGTGAAAAACTGTTTTTT
TRBV6-5	.	.	TRBJ2-2	CASRLPGGELFF	TGTGCCAGCAGATTACCGGGCGGGGAGCTGTTTTTT
TRBV10-3	.	.	TRBJ2-3	CAISESERNTDTQYF	TGTGCCATCAGTGAGTCGGAGCGGAACACAGATACGCAGTATTTT